This TCR beta chain was sequenced for a study of T cell changes during pregnancy in multiple sclerosis. Produced via immunoSEQ multiplex PCR; TCRdb's table is partial and in-frame only. The sample holds approximately 46,000 clones; approximately 90% are singletons and the top ten take about 3%. Germline assignment: CDR1 SGHVS and CDR2 FQNEAQ. The CDR3 has 15 amino acids. The V end was cut by 1 base, the J end by 8 bases, with 15 bases between. Here the sequenced sample was CD8+ T cells from peripheral blood mononuclear cells, taken in the second trimester of pregnancy. The V and J genes are TRBV7-8 and TRBJ2-1, with unresolved D. The TCR originated in a female donor with multiple sclerosis, enrolled in a pregnancy study. The CDR3 loop is CASSLVPRRSHEQFF. For the CDR3, the DNA is TGTGCCAGCAGCTTAGTACCTAGAAGAAGCCATGAGCAGTTCTTC.